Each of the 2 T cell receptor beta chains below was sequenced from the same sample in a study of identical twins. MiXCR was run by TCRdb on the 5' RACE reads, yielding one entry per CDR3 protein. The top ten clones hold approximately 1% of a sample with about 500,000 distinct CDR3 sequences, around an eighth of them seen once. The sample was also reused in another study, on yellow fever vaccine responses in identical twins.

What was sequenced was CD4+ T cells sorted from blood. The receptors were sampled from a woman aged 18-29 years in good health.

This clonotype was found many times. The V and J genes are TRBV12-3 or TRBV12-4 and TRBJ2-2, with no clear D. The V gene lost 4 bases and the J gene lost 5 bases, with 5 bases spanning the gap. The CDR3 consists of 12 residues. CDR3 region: CASSSYTGELFF. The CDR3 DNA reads TGTGCCAGCAGTTCATATACCGGGGAGCTGTTTTTT.

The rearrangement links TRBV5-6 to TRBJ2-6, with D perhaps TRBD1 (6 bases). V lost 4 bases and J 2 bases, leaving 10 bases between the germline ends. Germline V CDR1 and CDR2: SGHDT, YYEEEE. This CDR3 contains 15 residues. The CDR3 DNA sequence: TGTGCCAGCAGCCTGTACAGGGCTGGGGCCAACGTCCTGACTTTC. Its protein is CASSLYRAGANVLTF.